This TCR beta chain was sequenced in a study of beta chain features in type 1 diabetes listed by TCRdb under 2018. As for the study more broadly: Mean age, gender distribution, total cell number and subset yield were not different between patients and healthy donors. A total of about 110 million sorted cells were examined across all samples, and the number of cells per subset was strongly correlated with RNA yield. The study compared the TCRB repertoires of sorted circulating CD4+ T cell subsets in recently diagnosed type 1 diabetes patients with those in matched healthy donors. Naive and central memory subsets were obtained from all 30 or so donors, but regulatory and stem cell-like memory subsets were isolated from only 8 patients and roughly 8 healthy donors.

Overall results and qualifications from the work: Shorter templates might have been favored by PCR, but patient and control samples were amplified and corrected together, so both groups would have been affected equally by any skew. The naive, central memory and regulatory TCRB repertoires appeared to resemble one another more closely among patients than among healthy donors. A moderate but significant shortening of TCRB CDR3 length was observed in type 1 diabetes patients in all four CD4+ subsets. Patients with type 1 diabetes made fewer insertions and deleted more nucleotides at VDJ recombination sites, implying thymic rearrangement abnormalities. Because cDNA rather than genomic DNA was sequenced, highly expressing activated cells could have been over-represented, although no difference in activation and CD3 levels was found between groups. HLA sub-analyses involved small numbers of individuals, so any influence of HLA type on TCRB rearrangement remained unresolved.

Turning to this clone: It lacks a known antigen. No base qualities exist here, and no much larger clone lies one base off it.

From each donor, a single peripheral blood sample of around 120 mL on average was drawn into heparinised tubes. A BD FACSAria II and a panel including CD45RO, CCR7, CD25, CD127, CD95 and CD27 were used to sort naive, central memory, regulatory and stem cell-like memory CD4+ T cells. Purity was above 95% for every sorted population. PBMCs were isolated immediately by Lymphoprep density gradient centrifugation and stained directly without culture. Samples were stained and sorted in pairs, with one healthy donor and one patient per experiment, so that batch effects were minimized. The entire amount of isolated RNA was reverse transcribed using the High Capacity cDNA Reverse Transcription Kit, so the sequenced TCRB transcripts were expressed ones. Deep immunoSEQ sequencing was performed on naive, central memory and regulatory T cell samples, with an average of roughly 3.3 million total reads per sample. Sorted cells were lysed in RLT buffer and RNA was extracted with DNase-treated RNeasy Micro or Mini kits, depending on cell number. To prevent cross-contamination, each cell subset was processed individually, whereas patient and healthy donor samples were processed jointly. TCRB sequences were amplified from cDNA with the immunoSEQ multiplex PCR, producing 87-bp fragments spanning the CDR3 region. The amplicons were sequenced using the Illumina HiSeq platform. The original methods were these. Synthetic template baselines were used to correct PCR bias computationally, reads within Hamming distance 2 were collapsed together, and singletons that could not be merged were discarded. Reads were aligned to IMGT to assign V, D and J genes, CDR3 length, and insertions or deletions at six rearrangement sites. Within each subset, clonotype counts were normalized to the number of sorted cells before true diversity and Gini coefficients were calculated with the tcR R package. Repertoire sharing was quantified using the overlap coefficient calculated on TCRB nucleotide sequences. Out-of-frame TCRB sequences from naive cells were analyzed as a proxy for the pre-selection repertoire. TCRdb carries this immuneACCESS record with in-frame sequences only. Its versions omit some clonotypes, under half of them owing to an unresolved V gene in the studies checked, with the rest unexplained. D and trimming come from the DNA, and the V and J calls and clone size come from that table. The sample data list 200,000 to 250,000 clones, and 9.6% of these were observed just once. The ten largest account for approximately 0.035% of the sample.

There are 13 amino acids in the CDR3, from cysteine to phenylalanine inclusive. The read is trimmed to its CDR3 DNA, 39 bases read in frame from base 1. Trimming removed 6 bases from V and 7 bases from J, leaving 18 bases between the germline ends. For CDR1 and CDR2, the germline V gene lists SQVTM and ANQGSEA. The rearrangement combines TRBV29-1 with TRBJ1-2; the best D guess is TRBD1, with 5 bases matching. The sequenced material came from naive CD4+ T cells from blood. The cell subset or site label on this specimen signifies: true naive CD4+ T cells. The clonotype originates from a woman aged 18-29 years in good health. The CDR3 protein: CSVRGEGGSGYTF. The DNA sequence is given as TGCAGCGTGCGAGGGGAGGGAGGGAGTGGCTACACCTTC.